Below are 29 T cell receptor beta chains sequenced from a single sample in a study of control samples from healthy donors and cancer patients. Method: immunoSEQ multiplex PCR; TCRdb's copy keeps in-frame clones and lacks some. The sample has about 54,000 clones; 95% to 97% are singletons. Sequenced: blood. The receptors were gathered from a woman under 40 in good health.

This rearrangement joins TRBV6-6 to TRBJ2-1, with D unresolved. V was shortened by 4 bases and J by 9 bases, with 10 bases between the two germline ends. The CDR3 has 12 residues. Germline V gene data show CDR1 as MNHNY and CDR2 as SVGAGI (reference sequence). CDR3 sequence: CASSFTDAEQFF. The DNA for the CDR3 is TGTGCCAGCAGTTTCACGGACGCTGAGCAGTTCTTC.

The chain couples TRBV29-1 to TRBJ1-2; 7 positions agree with TRBD1. Per germline, CDR1 SQVTM and CDR2 ANQGSEA. With V trimmed by 6 bases and J by 2 bases, 6 bases remained unmatched. This CDR3 has 13 amino acids. Here the CDR3 DNA reads TGCAGCGTCCAAGGGGGCGCCAACTATGGCTACACCTTC. Translation gives CSVQGGANYGYTF.

The gene calls are TRBV27 and TRBJ2-7; 10 bases align to TRBD1. Unmatched junction bases numbered 10, after V lost 5 bases and J lost 6 bases. CDR3 length: 15 amino acids. Germline assignment: CDR1 MNHEY and CDR2 SMNVEV (reference sequence). CDR3 bases: TGTGCCAGCAGTCCCTTGGGGACAGGGGTGTCCGAGCAGTACTTC. Translating gives CASSPLGTGVSEQYF.

V gene TRBV5-4 combines with J gene TRBJ2-7, with D perhaps matching TRBD2 (6 bases). The CDR3 is 14 amino acids. Per the germline V gene, CDR1 is SGHNT and CDR2 is YYREEE (reference sequence). V shed 3 bases and J shed 5 bases, with 15 bases lying between them. This chain's CDR3 is CASSWAGTFNEQYF. CDR3 DNA sequence: TGTGCCAGCAGCTGGGCCGGGACTTTCAACGAGCAGTACTTC.

The rearrangement links TRBV6-2 or TRBV6-3 to TRBJ2-1; 7 bases line up with TRBD2. The CDR3 totals 13 residues. Trimming took 6 bases from V and 6 from J; bases not matched to a gene: 5. Germline-derived CDR1 and CDR2 are MNHEY and SVGEGT. The CDR3 loop reads CASSVGTINEQFF. CDR3 nucleotide sequence: TGTGCCAGCAGCGTTGGGACTATCAATGAGCAGTTCTTC.

A single count supports this clone. The V call is TRBV2, the J call TRBJ2-7; the D gene is possibly TRBD1 (6 bases). The V end lost 7 bases, the J end lost 3 bases, and 13 bases lay between the germline ends. Per the germline V gene, CDR1 is SNHLY and CDR2 is FYNNEI. The CDR3 is 13 amino acids. The CDR3: CASTEGHSYEQYF. In DNA, the CDR3 is TGTGCCAGCACCGAGGGACACAGCTACGAGCAGTACTTC.

The V and J genes are TRBV19 and TRBJ2-2, with 9 bases lining up with TRBD2. The CDR3 extends over 17 amino acids. V dropped 1 base and J dropped 8; count of bases not matched to a gene: 11. Germline V gene data show CDR1 as LNHDA and CDR2 as SQIVND (reference sequence). CDR3 in DNA: TGTGCCAGTAGTATAGCCGGACCGGGACTAGCCCTAGGGGAGCTGTTTTTT. It translates to CASSIAGPGLALGELFF.

In this sample, this clone turned up once. The gene calls are TRBV28 and TRBJ1-4; D gene ambiguous. From germline, CDR1 is MDHEN and CDR2 SYDVKM. Trimming cost V 4 bases and J 0 bases, with 6 bases left between them. The CDR3 has 14 amino acids. CDR3: CASSSGSTNEKLFF. The CDR3 bases are TGTGCCAGCAGTTCAGGCTCAACTAATGAAAAACTGTTTTTT.

The chain has TRBV4-1 and TRBJ2-7; no clear D gene. The CDR3 is 17 amino acids. The V and J ends lost 1 base and 1 base respectively, with 17 bases between them. Germline CDR1 is MGHRA and CDR2 is YSYEKL. The CDR3, as DNA: TGCGCCAGCAGCCAAGGGTTCCACGCAGAGCAATCCTACGAGCAGTACTTC. Amino acid sequence: CASSQGFHAEQSYEQYF.

This chain uses TRBV12-3 or TRBV12-4 with TRBJ2-7; D is ambiguous. Trimming removed 3 bases from V and 5 bases from J, with 8 bases in between. The CDR3 totals 12 residues. CDR3 loop: CASSFTGHEQYF. In DNA form, the CDR3 reads TGTGCCAGCAGTTTCACGGGCCACGAGCAGTACTTC.

The rearrangement uses TRBV9 and TRBJ2-7, with 16 bases identical to TRBD2. Germline CDR1 reads SGDLS; CDR2 reads YYNGEE. CDR3 length: 16 residues. The V and J ends lost 4 bases and 4 bases, in that order; junction bases with no gene match: 5. CDR3 bases: TGTGCCAGCAGCCCTGAGGGACTAGCGGGAGGGTACGAGCAGTACTTC. The encoded protein is CASSPEGLAGGYEQYF.

The J gene is TRBJ1-4, the V gene TRBV3-1 (or the pseudogene TRBV3-2); D unresolved. This CDR3 region has 13 residues. Germline V gene lookup returns CDR1 LGHDT and CDR2 YNNKEL (reference sequence). V gave up 4 bases and J gave up 7 bases, with 10 bases separating them. The CDR3 sequence is CASSPPGIEKLFF. The DNA of the CDR3 is TGTGCCAGCAGCCCCCCGGGGATTGAAAAACTGTTTTTT.

The gene calls are TRBV6-2 or TRBV6-3 and TRBJ2-6, with D unclear. The CDR3 spans 16 residues. Trimming shortened V by 4 bases and J by 2 bases, and 12 bases separated the two germline ends. In germline, CDR1 is MNHEY, CDR2 SVGEGT. The CDR3 region is CASSSAGDAGANVLTF. DNA of the CDR3: TGTGCCAGCAGTTCGGCAGGTGACGCTGGGGCCAACGTCCTGACTTTC.

The chain joins TRBV2 to TRBJ2-3; 9 bases match TRBD1. V shed 6 bases and J 9 bases; nucleotides not matched to a gene: 10. The CDR3 is 14 amino acids. Germline CDR1 SNHLY, CDR2 FYNNEI. This CDR3 reads CASRASRDRETQYF. The CDR3 region has the DNA TGTGCCAGCAGAGCGTCCCGGGACAGGGAAACGCAGTATTTT.

The chain employs TRBV18 and TRBJ1-6; a weak D match, TRBD1 (5 bases). Germline CDR1 and CDR2: KGHSH and LQKENI. CDR3 size: 14 residues. Trimming took 6 bases from V and 7 from J, leaving 13 bases between them. This chain's CDR3 is CASSPGTDNSPLHF. The DNA for the CDR3 is TGTGCCAGCTCTCCCGGGACCGACAATTCACCCCTCCACTTT.

This clone was seen only once. The gene calls are TRBV6-1 and TRBJ1-4, with 7 positions matching TRBD1. Trimming removed 2 bases from V and 0 bases from J; junction bases left unmatched: 12. The CDR3 covers 19 residues. Germline CDR1 MNHNS, CDR2 SASEGT. This CDR3 is CASSEYGRGLGATNEKLFF. The DNA for the CDR3 is TGTGCCAGCAGTGAATATGGCAGGGGGTTGGGAGCAACTAATGAAAAACTGTTTTTT.

The chain joins TRBV28 to TRBJ1-6; 7 bases line up with TRBD1. J gave up 7 bases and V 5 bases, and 8 bases lay outside the gene matches. In germline, CDR1 is MDHEN, CDR2 SYDVKM. This CDR3 is 15 amino acids long. CDR3 sequence: CASSPRTGLNSPLHF. CDR3 sequence (DNA): TGTGCCAGCAGTCCGCGGACAGGATTAAATTCACCCCTCCACTTT.

The J gene is TRBJ2-7, the V gene TRBV19, with 7 bases aligning to TRBD1. With 2 bases clipped from V and 2 bases from J, the junction kept 3 bases outside the gene matches. This CDR3 is 14 amino acids long. Germline CDR1 is LNHDA and CDR2 is SQIVND (reference sequence). CDR3 DNA: TGTGCCAGTAGTATACAGGGGGACGCCTACGAGCAGTACTTC. Translation gives CASSIQGDAYEQYF.

This clone was recorded only once. V usage is TRBV15 and J usage is TRBJ2-1, with D hard to call. This CDR3 spans 13 amino acids. The ends were cut back, 0 bases at V and 5 bases at J, with 5 bases in the middle. The germline gives CDR1 LNHNV, CDR2 YYDKDF (reference sequence). The CDR3 here is CATSRELHNEQFF. CDR3 DNA: TGTGCCACCAGCAGAGAATTGCACAATGAGCAGTTCTTC.

This sequence joins TRBV27 and TRBJ1-1; no clear D. The V and J ends lost 3 bases and 0 bases respectively, with 8 bases between them. The germline gives CDR1 MNHEY, CDR2 SMNVEV (reference sequence). The CDR3 is 14 amino acids. CDR3 sequence: CASSFKGLNTEAFF. Written as DNA, the CDR3 is TGTGCCAGCAGTTTCAAGGGCTTGAACACTGAAGCTTTCTTT.

This chain connects TRBV6-1 to TRBJ2-1; D remains ambiguous. V dropped 3 bases and J dropped 8 bases, with 11 bases sitting between them. The CDR3 spans 13 residues. Looked up from germline, CDR1 is MNHNS and CDR2 is SASEGT. As DNA, the CDR3 is TGTGCCAGCAGTGATGACCCGGTGGATGAGCAGTTCTTC. This encodes CASSDDPVDEQFF.

In its sample, this clone was seen once. The chain combines TRBV5-1 with TRBJ2-1; 7 positions match TRBD2. The length of the CDR3 is 17 residues. The J segment lost 7 bases and the V segment lost 1 base, leaving 14 bases of the junction unmatched. The germline V gene encodes CDR1 SGHRS and CDR2 YFSETQ. CDR3 protein: CASSLPPRGGSNNEQFF. CDR3 nucleotide sequence: TGCGCCAGCAGCTTGCCCCCTAGGGGCGGGAGTAATAATGAGCAGTTCTTC.

V gene TRBV9 combines with J gene TRBJ2-3; 7 bases map to TRBD1. V lost 0 bases and J lost 1; bases outside the gene matches: 2. Germline V CDR1 and CDR2: SGDLS, YYNGEE. This CDR3 is 15 amino acids long. The CDR3 region has the DNA TGTGCCAGCAGCGTAGGAGACAGGGGCACAGATACGCAGTATTTT. Translated, it gives CASSVGDRGTDTQYF.

CDR3 amino acids: CSVYYRTEQYF. The DNA for the CDR3 is TGCAGCGTTTATTACAGGACCGAGCAGTACTTC. This rearrangement joins TRBV29-1 to TRBJ2-7, with a tentative D call TRBD1 (5 bases). CDR3 size: 11 residues. In germline, CDR1 is SQVTM, CDR2 ANQGSEA. Trimming stripped 5 bases from V and 6 bases from J, with 11 bases between.

This sequence joins TRBV7-3 and TRBJ2-1, with D possibly matching TRBD2 (5 bases). The CDR3 is 15 amino acids. CDR1 is SGHTA, CDR2 FQGTGA, per germline. V lost 0 bases to trimming and J lost 5 bases, with 11 bases between them. CDR3 residues: CASSLTGEQHNEQFF. The CDR3 nucleotides are TGTGCCAGCAGCTTAACCGGGGAGCAGCACAATGAGCAGTTCTTC.

The chain has TRBV28 and TRBJ2-5; D is tentatively TRBD1 or TRBD2 (5 bases each). This CDR3 spans 16 amino acids. Trimming left V 8 bases short and J 5 bases short, with 24 bases between. Per germline, CDR1 MDHEN and CDR2 SYDVKM. The DNA of the CDR3 is TGTGCCAGCGTCTCAAACCCAGGGCAGGCGGGCGAGACCCAGTACTTC. Its protein is CASVSNPGQAGETQYF.

J is TRBJ2-1 and V is TRBV11-2; 7 positions match TRBD2. Germline CDR1 SGHAT, CDR2 FQNNGV. Trimming at V came to 1 base and at J to 0 bases, leaving 0 bases not matched to a gene. The CDR3 spans 15 residues. This CDR3 is CASSLGGSSYNEQFF. Here the CDR3 DNA reads TGTGCCAGCAGCTTAGGCGGGAGCTCCTACAATGAGCAGTTCTTC. The full variable domain, in which reference TRBV11-2 and TRBJ2-1 provide the parts outside the CDR3, is EAGVAQSPRYKIIEKRQSVAFWCNPISGHATLYWYQQILGQGPKLLIQFQNNGVVDDSQLPKDRFSAERLKGVDSTLKIQPAKLEDSAVYLCASSLGGSSYNEQFFGPGTRLTVL.

The rearrangement links TRBV23-1 to TRBJ2-1; no clear D gene. TRBV23-1 is placed among ORFs of uncertain function. Trimming removed 0 bases from V and 12 bases from J, with 15 bases in between. This CDR3 has 14 residues. The CDR3 DNA follows: TGCGCCAGCAGTCAATCCCTTGGTCGAGTCGGGCAGTTCTTC. It encodes CASSQSLGRVGQFF.

The chain employs TRBV20-1 and TRBJ2-2; 8 bases match TRBD2. CDR1 is DFQATT, CDR2 SNEGSKA, per germline (reference sequence). Trimming removed 3 bases from V and 5 bases from J; junction bases left unmatched: 8. The CDR3 has 15 residues. The CDR3 loop reads CSASASGSMTGELFF. For the CDR3, the DNA is TGCAGTGCTAGTGCCAGCGGGAGTATGACCGGGGAGCTGTTTTTT.